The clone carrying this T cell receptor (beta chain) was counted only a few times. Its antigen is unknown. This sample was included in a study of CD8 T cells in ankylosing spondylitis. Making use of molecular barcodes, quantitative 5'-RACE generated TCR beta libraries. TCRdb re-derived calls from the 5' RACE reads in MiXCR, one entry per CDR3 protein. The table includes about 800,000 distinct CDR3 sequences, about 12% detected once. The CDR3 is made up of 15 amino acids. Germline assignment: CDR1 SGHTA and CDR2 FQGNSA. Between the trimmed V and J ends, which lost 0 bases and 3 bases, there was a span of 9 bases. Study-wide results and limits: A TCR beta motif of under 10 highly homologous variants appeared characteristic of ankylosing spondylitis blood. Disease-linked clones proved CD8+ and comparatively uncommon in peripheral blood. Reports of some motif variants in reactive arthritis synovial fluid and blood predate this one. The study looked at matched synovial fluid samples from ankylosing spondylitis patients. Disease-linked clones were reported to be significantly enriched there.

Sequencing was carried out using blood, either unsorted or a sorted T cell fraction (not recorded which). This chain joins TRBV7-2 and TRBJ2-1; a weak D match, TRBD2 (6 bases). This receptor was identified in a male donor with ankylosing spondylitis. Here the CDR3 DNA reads TGTGCCAGCAGCTTAGCCGGGAGCGTCTACAATGAGCAGTTCTTC. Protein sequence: CASSLAGSVYNEQFF.